A selection of T cell receptor beta chains follows, all from one sample in a study of blood T cell repertoires in COVID-19. Using immunoSEQ multiplex PCR, the repertoire was profiled, and TCRdb retains in-frame clones only, with some absent. The repertoire has about 150,000 clones, around three quarters of them found once; the top ten carry around 4%. The sequencing sample was made of peripheral blood. These receptors all come from a man aged 60 to 69 with acute or convalescent COVID-19. CDR3s include the opening cysteine and the closing phenylalanine or tryptophan. A D gene is named only where the DNA matches it firmly. A row's size may be missing; if present it is once, few, many or a size class.

v_call	d_call	j_call	clone_size	cdr3_aa	cdr3_nt
TRBV3-1/TRBV3-2	TRBD2	TRBJ2-5	NA	CASSHRLAGGRETQYF	TGTGCCAGCAGCCACCGACTAGCGGGAGGGAGGGAGACCCAGTACTTC
TRBV5-4	TRBD1	TRBJ1-1	few	CASSWGQGASEAFF	TGTGCCAGCAGCTGGGGACAGGGGGCATCTGAAGCTTTCTTT
TRBV6-5	NA	TRBJ1-1	NA	CASSYSGVTEAFF	TGTGCCAGCAGTTACTCAGGGGTCACTGAAGCTTTCTTT
TRBV7-3	TRBD2	TRBJ2-3	NA	CASGLAGRTDTQYF	TGTGCCAGCGGGCTAGCGGGACGCACAGATACGCAGTATTTT
TRBV21-1	NA	TRBJ2-7	NA	CASSHGGILDEQYF	TGTGCCAGCAGCCACGGAGGGATTCTGGACGAGCAGTACTTC
TRBV5-6	NA	TRBJ2-4	NA	CASSLSQAKNIQYF	TGTGCCAGCAGCTTGTCCCAGGCCAAAAACATTCAGTACTTC
TRBV19	NA	TRBJ1-3	NA	CASSLGNSGNTIYF	TGTGCCAGTAGTCTTGGCAACTCTGGAAACACCATATATTTT
TRBV19	TRBD2	TRBJ2-3	once	CASSLGLAGSGDTQYF	TGTGCCAGTAGTCTGGGACTAGCGGGATCGGGAGATACGCAGTATTTT
TRBV2	NA	TRBJ2-1	NA	CASSTGNEQFF	TGTGCCAGCAGTACGGGGAATGAGCAGTTCTTC
TRBV3-1/TRBV3-2	NA	TRBJ1-1	medium-sized	CASSRQDTLGEAFF	TGTGCCAGCAGCCGCCAGGACACCCTGGGTGAAGCTTTCTTT
TRBV7-9	NA	TRBJ2-7	NA	CASSPTSGSFLKGYF	TGTGCCAGCAGCCCCACTTCAGGGTCATTTTTGAAAGGGTACTTC
TRBV4-1	TRBD1	TRBJ2-5	few	CASSQGTGGRETQYF	TGCGCCAGCAGCCAAGGGACAGGGGGCAGAGAGACCCAGTACTTC
TRBV24-1	NA	TRBJ2-2	NA	CATSQGQNTGELFF	TGTGCCACCAGTCAAGGACAAAACACCGGGGAGCTGTTTTTT
TRBV3-1/TRBV3-2	NA	TRBJ2-7	NA	CASSQAAPSGEQYF	TGTGCCAGCAGCCAGGCGGCCCCCTCGGGTGAGCAGTACTTC
TRBV7-8	TRBD2	TRBJ2-1	many	CASSHSGIRWKEQFF	TGTGCCAGCAGCCATAGCGGGATTAGGTGGAAGGAGCAGTTCTTC